Shown below are 6 T cell receptor beta chains from a single sample sequenced in a study of T cells in narcolepsy. The assay was immunoSEQ multiplex PCR, and TCRdb's table has in-frame clones only and misses some. Here the sample spans 15,000 to 20,000 clones, around 77% being singletons. The sequenced sample consisted of CD45RA- memory CD8+ T cells from PBMCs. These receptors were collected from a human donor with narcolepsy.

This chain links TRBV4-1 with TRBJ1-2, with TRBD1 identical over 10 bases. Germline CDR1 reads MGHRA; CDR2 reads YSYEKL. The V segment lost 2 bases and the J segment 5 bases; nucleotides outside the gene matches: 5. This CDR3 region has 15 residues. As DNA, the CDR3 is TGCGCCAGCAGCCAACCGGGACAGGGGACTTATGGCTACACCTTC. Protein: CASSQPGQGTYGYTF.

By sample fraction, this clone is medium-sized. The V gene is TRBV7-9, the J gene TRBJ2-7; D unclear. The CDR3 has 16 amino acids. Per germline, CDR1 SEHNR and CDR2 FQNEAQ (reference sequence). V lost 2 bases and J lost 0, with 14 bases in between. In nucleotides, the CDR3 is TGTGCCAGCAGCTTATCGGTCAACCCGAGCTCCTACGAGCAGTACTTC. Translated: CASSLSVNPSSYEQYF.

Remarks on this clone: One end of the junction fails to match germline, which may point to a read error. The V and J genes are TRBV15 and TRBJ2-5, with a weak D call TRBD2 (6 bases). The DNA end is a closer match to TRBJ2-7, so the J assignment may be wrong. The CDR3 extends over 16 amino acids. Germline-derived CDR1 and CDR2 are LNHNV and YYDKDF (reference sequence). The CDR3 loop is CATSRGAWDSSSEQYF. The CDR3 nucleotides read TGTGCCACCAGCAGAGGGGCCTGGGACTCTTCCTCCGAGCAGTACTTC.

The V gene is TRBV7-2, the J gene TRBJ1-2; D possibly corresponds to TRBD1 (6 bases). This CDR3 contains 12 residues. With 11 bases removed from V and 4 bases from J, the gap between germline ends came to 14 bases. Germline CDR1 reads SGHTA; CDR2 reads FQGNSA. CDR3 nucleotide sequence: TGTGCCTCCTCAGGGGACGGCTATGGCTACACCTTC. It specifies CASSGDGYGYTF.

This chain connects TRBV7-6 to TRBJ2-7; D perhaps matches TRBD2 (5 bases). This CDR3 spans 15 amino acids. Trimming removed 7 bases from V and 0 bases from J, with 16 bases in between. Germline CDR1 reads SGHVS; CDR2 reads FNYEAQ. DNA of the CDR3: TGTGCCAGCACCGCAGAACAGCGGAGCTCCTACGAGCAGTACTTC. As protein: CASTAEQRSSYEQYF.

V and J are TRBV6-1 and TRBJ2-7; weak D call: TRBD2 (5 bases). Germline-derived CDR1 and CDR2 are MNHNS and SASEGT. CDR3 length: 14 amino acids. Trimming pared 3 bases from V and 2 bases from J, leaving 11 bases between. The CDR3 sequence: CASSDTGYTYEQYF. CDR3 in DNA: TGTGCCAGCAGTGACACGGGGTATACCTACGAGCAGTACTTC.